These 7 T cell receptor beta chains share one sample of origin, sequenced in a study of cytomegalovirus exposure and HLA in healthy donors. PCR employed 60 Vbeta and 13 Jbeta primers. Method: immunoSEQ multiplex PCR; TCRdb's copy keeps in-frame clones and lacks some. Among a few hundred thousand clones listed, 80% were seen once. Sequenced input: PBMCs. These receptors were obtained from a girl aged 2 to 9 in good health and CMV-seronegative.

The rearrangement links TRBV30 to TRBJ1-2; TRBD1 agrees at 7 bases. The V gene end was trimmed by 8 bases and the J gene end by 6 bases; junction bases not matched to a gene: 9. CDR3 size: 12 residues. Germline V gene lookup returns CDR1 GTSNPN and CDR2 SVGIG (reference sequence). DNA of the CDR3: TGTGCCCTCGGGGGACAGCAGAATGGCTACACCTTC. This translates into CALGGQQNGYTF.

The V and J genes are TRBV28 and TRBJ1-2; no clear D. The CDR3 has 13 residues. The V gene's germline CDR1 is MDHEN and CDR2 SYDVKM. V lost 3 bases and J lost 2, with 7 bases in between. CDR3 sequence (DNA): TGTGCCAGCAGTTTCTCGGGGAACTATGGCTACACCTTC. Its protein is CASSFSGNYGYTF.

This chain links TRBV27 with TRBJ2-2, with TRBD1 matching over 9 bases. With 1 base clipped from V and 7 bases from J, the junction kept 13 bases outside the gene matches. CDR3 length equals 18 residues. In germline, CDR1 is MNHEY, CDR2 SMNVEV (reference sequence). The CDR3 region is CASSLWSGGQGKNGELFF. The CDR3 coding sequence is TGTGCCAGCAGTTTATGGTCCGGCGGACAGGGGAAAAACGGGGAGCTGTTTTTT.

Only a few counts were recorded for this clone. CDR3 sequence (DNA): TGCGCCAGCAGCCACCCCCTAGGGGATTCACCCCTCCACTTT. Protein sequence: CASSHPLGDSPLHF. The V call is TRBV4-1, the J call TRBJ1-6; TRBD1 might be the D (5 bases). V lost 3 bases and J lost 8, with 11 bases in between. CDR1 and CDR2 (germline): MGHRA, YSYEKL. The CDR3 contains 14 residues.

The rearrangement joins TRBV20-1 to TRBJ1-1; D ambiguous. The CDR3 is 11 residues long. V was trimmed by 1 base and J by 12 bases, leaving 12 bases between them. The germline CDR1 and CDR2 sequences are DFQATT and SNEGSKA (reference sequence). The CDR3 sequence is CSARVVLSTFF. The DNA of the CDR3 is TGCAGTGCTAGAGTGGTTCTATCAACTTTCTTT.

The chain links TRBV19 to TRBJ2-1, with 10 bases fitting TRBD2. This CDR3 comprises 15 residues. The germline V gene has CDR1 LNHDA and CDR2 SQIVND (reference sequence). Germline trimming cut 3 bases from V and 7 bases from J; bases unmatched to any gene: 6. The CDR3 DNA reads as TGTGCCAGTAGTATCCTAGCGGGAGCAAATAATGAGCAGTTCTTC. This gives the protein CASSILAGANNEQFF.

The V call is TRBV2, the J call TRBJ2-4; tentative D call: TRBD2 (5 bases). The CDR3 is 14 residues long. V was pared by 7 bases and J by 0 bases, with 10 bases between. Per germline, CDR1 SNHLY and CDR2 FYNNEI. CDR3 residues: CASTEELAKNIQYF. Written as DNA, the CDR3 is TGTGCCAGCACGGAGGAGCTAGCCAAAAACATTCAGTACTTC.